The 32 T cell receptor beta chains below all came from one sample that was sequenced in a study of blood T cell repertoires in COVID-19. Generated by immunoSEQ multiplex PCR, the TCRdb table keeps only in-frame clones and is missing some. Counted here are more than 200,000 clones, less than 90% occurring once; the ten biggest clones make up just under 2%. What was sequenced was peripheral blood. The receptors were gathered from a man younger than 40 with active or convalescent COVID-19.

The chain carries TRBV15 and TRBJ1-6; a weak D match, TRBD1 (5 bases). This CDR3 has 16 amino acids. Trimming cost V 0 bases and J 11 bases, with 17 bases left between them. Germline lookup yields CDR1 LNHNV and CDR2 YYDKDF (reference sequence). The DNA for the CDR3 is TGTGCCACCAGCAGAGATAGAATGCAGGGAACGACACCCCTCCACTTT. As protein: CATSRDRMQGTTPLHF.

The chain has TRBV7-9 and TRBJ2-1; tentatively, D is TRBD2 (5 bases). Trimming pared 2 bases from V and 0 bases from J, leaving 8 bases between. CDR1 and CDR2 (germline): SEHNR, FQNEAQ (reference sequence). CDR3 length: 15 amino acids. CDR3 in amino acids: CASSLPGSSYNEQFF. The CDR3 DNA sequence: TGTGCCAGCAGCTTACCGGGGAGCTCCTACAATGAGCAGTTCTTC. Variable domain in full (rest from reference TRBV7-9 and TRBJ2-1): DTGVSQNPRHKITKRGQNVTFRCDPISEHNRLYWYRQTLGQGPEFLTYFQNEAQLEKSRLLSDRFSAERPKGSFSTLEIQRTEQGDSAMYLCASSLPGSSYNEQFFGPGTRLTVL.

The chain has TRBV9 and TRBJ2-5, with 8 positions matching TRBD2. Germline CDR1 and CDR2: SGDLS and YYNGEE. Trimming removed 0 bases from V and 4 bases from J; junction bases left unmatched: 5. There are 15 residues in the CDR3. The CDR3: CASSVATGGGETQYF. The CDR3 bases are TGTGCCAGCAGCGTAGCTACCGGGGGGGGAGAGACCCAGTACTTC.

The chain has TRBV6-6 and TRBJ1-1, with a possible D match to TRBD1 (5 bases). Germline-derived CDR1 and CDR2 are MNHNY and SVGAGI (reference sequence). The V gene lost 6 bases and the J gene lost 0 bases, with 14 bases spanning the gap. CDR3 length: 15 residues. CDR3 residues: CASRGGRNMNTEAFF. The DNA of the CDR3 is TGTGCCAGCAGGGGGGGGAGGAATATGAACACTGAAGCTTTCTTT.

The chain links TRBV6-2 or TRBV6-3 to TRBJ2-7; D ambiguous. The V gene lost 4 bases and the J gene lost 7 bases, with 8 bases spanning the gap. The germline gives CDR1 MNHEY, CDR2 SVGEGT. CDR3 length: 11 amino acids. Here the CDR3 reads CASSSSREQYF. Here the CDR3 DNA reads TGTGCCAGCAGTTCTTCTCGGGAGCAGTACTTC.

The J gene is TRBJ2-3, the V gene TRBV5-6; TRBD2 is a possible D gene (6 bases). Trimming cost V 4 bases and J 0 bases, with 12 bases left between them. The CDR3 consists of 15 residues. Germline V CDR1 and CDR2: SGHDT, YYEEEE. The CDR3 sequence is CASSLSGPSTDTQYF. CDR3 nucleotides: TGTGCCAGCAGCCTCAGCGGGCCAAGCACAGATACGCAGTATTTT.

This rearrangement joins TRBV6-5 to TRBJ2-2; D possibly corresponds to TRBD1 (6 bases). The CDR3 spans 14 residues. CDR1 is MNHEY and CDR2 is SVGAGI in the germline V gene. The V end lost 5 bases, the J end lost 3 bases, and 10 bases lay between the germline ends. CDR3 loop: CASSSHRDTGELFF. Written as DNA, the CDR3 is TGTGCCAGCAGTAGCCACAGGGACACCGGGGAGCTGTTTTTT.

The rearrangement joins TRBV6-5 to TRBJ2-2; no clear D gene. CDR1 MNHEY and CDR2 SVGAGI come from the germline V gene. The V end was cut by 2 bases, the J end by 4 bases, with 8 bases between. The CDR3 runs to 14 residues. CDR3 coding DNA: TGTGCCAGCAGTTACGTGCACACCACCGGGGAGCTGTTTTTT. Translation gives CASSYVHTTGELFF.

CDR3: CASSVVQGGTEAFF. The CDR3 nucleotides read TGTGCCAGCAGCGTAGTACAGGGGGGTACTGAAGCTTTCTTT. The V and J genes are TRBV9 and TRBJ1-1, with 8 bases aligning to TRBD1. From germline, CDR1 is SGDLS and CDR2 YYNGEE. The CDR3 length is 14 residues. The V gene end was trimmed by 0 bases and the J gene end by 5 bases; junction bases not matched to a gene: 3.

V is TRBV11-2 and J is TRBJ2-5, with TRBD1 matching over 8 bases. Germline-derived CDR1 and CDR2 are SGHAT and FQNNGV. This CDR3 spans 16 amino acids. Unmatched junction bases numbered 11, after V lost 6 bases and J lost 2 bases. CDR3 coding DNA: TGTGCCAGCAGGGCAAAGAACAGGGGGACACAAGAGACCCAGTACTTC. It translates to CASRAKNRGTQETQYF.

This clone was seen once. The chain couples TRBV6-1 to TRBJ1-5; unclear D gene. V lost 0 bases and J lost 4, with 10 bases in between. The CDR3 totals 15 residues. CDR1 is MNHNS, CDR2 SASEGT, per germline. CDR3 loop: CASSEAVSPNQPQHF. Here the CDR3 DNA reads TGTGCCAGCAGTGAAGCGGTCAGTCCTAATCAGCCCCAGCATTTT.

V usage is TRBV7-2 and J usage is TRBJ1-5, with D unresolved. CDR3 length equals 14 residues. Trimming left V 1 base short and J 3 bases short, with 7 bases between. CDR1 SGHTA and CDR2 FQGNSA come from the germline V gene. CDR3 in DNA: TGTGCCAGCAGCTTAGAGCTCCTCAATCAGCCCCAGCATTTT. Protein product: CASSLELLNQPQHF.

The chain joins TRBV7-9 to TRBJ1-4; TRBD1 agrees at 7 bases. The CDR3 is made up of 16 amino acids. The germline V gene encodes CDR1 SEHNR and CDR2 FQNEAQ (reference sequence). V trimming: 4 bases; J trimming: 4 bases; junction bases outside the gene matches: 9. As DNA, the CDR3 is TGTGCCAGCAGCTCCCTGCCACAGGGGAATAATGAAAAACTGTTTTTT. This translates into CASSSLPQGNNEKLFF.

This chain links TRBV15 with TRBJ2-5, with no clear D. V was clipped by 4 bases and J by 2 bases, with 8 bases between them. From germline, CDR1 is LNHNV and CDR2 YYDKDF (reference sequence). CDR3 length equals 13 residues. The CDR3 sequence is CATSKTIQETQYF. CDR3 nucleotide sequence: TGTGCCACCAGCAAGACAATTCAAGAGACCCAGTACTTC.

In regard to this clone: This same CDR3 is encoded by further DNA sequences in the sample. The chain carries TRBV5-1 and TRBJ2-2, with D possibly TRBD1 on 5 matching bases. Per germline, CDR1 SGHRS and CDR2 YFSETQ. There are 13 residues in the CDR3. Trimming stripped 5 bases from V and 3 bases from J, with 8 bases between. CDR3 residues: CASSFRDTGELFF. In DNA, the CDR3 is TGCGCCAGCAGTTTCAGGGACACCGGGGAGCTGTTTTTT.

This rearrangement joins TRBV9 to TRBJ1-2; D is unclear. CDR3 length: 11 amino acids. V was pared by 3 bases and J by 8 bases, with 8 bases between. Germline V gene data show CDR1 as SGDLS and CDR2 as YYNGEE. As DNA, the CDR3 is TGTGCCAGCAGCGGGGGAGGCGGCTACACCTTC. Its protein is CASSGGGGYTF.

J is TRBJ1-1 and V is TRBV5-6; D gene unclear. Trimming stripped 6 bases from V and 8 bases from J, with 20 bases between. The germline V gene encodes CDR1 SGHDT and CDR2 YYEEEE. The CDR3 is 14 amino acids. CDR3 in DNA: TGTGCCAGCACCCCCTATATGGCGGGCCCCGAAGCTTTCTTT. It translates to CASTPYMAGPEAFF.

The chain joins TRBV6-6 to TRBJ2-5, with 9 bases lining up with TRBD1. The germline CDR1 and CDR2 sequences are MNHNY and SVGAGI (reference sequence). Trimming cost V 11 bases and J 5 bases; bases outside gene matches: 6. This CDR3 contains 12 residues. The CDR3 bases are TGTGCCGCCGGACAGGGGTGGGAGACCCAGTACTTC. It specifies CAAGQGWETQYF.

The V gene is TRBV5-6, the J gene TRBJ1-5; 9 bases fit TRBD1. The V and J ends lost 6 bases and 4 bases, in that order; junction bases with no gene match: 8. The CDR3 spans 15 residues. From germline, CDR1 is SGHDT and CDR2 YYEEEE. The CDR3 is CASTDGTGSNQPQHF. The CDR3 nucleotides read TGTGCCAGCACCGACGGGACAGGGAGTAATCAGCCCCAGCATTTT. Based on the CDR3 plus reference TRBV5-6 and TRBJ1-5, the full variable domain is DAGVTQSPTHLIKTRGQQVTLRCSPKSGHDTVSWYQQALGQGPQFIFQYYEEEERQRGNFPDRFSGHQFPNYSSELNVNALLLGDSALYLCASTDGTGSNQPQHFGDGTRLSIL.

The chain carries TRBV12-3 or TRBV12-4 and TRBJ1-1; possible D gene TRBD1, 5 bases. V was pared by 4 bases and J by 5 bases, with 11 bases between. The CDR3 totals 13 residues. This CDR3 is CASSSMQGTEAFF. The CDR3 DNA is TGTGCCAGCAGTTCCATGCAGGGAACTGAAGCTTTCTTT.

This chain connects TRBV19 to TRBJ1-4; D gene ambiguous. This CDR3 contains 16 residues. V shed 0 bases and J shed 8 bases, with 16 bases lying between them. Germline loops: CDR1 LNHDA, CDR2 SQIVND (reference sequence). This CDR3 reads CASSIDVVNGREKLFF. The DNA for the CDR3 is TGTGCCAGTAGTATAGATGTTGTCAACGGCAGGGAAAAACTGTTTTTT.

This clone was found once. The chain is built from TRBV27 and TRBJ2-7, with 8 bases fitting TRBD2. The V and J ends lost 6 bases and 5 bases, in that order; junction bases with no gene match: 9. CDR3 length equals 14 residues. Germline values: CDR1 MNHEY, CDR2 SMNVEV (reference sequence). The CDR3 DNA reads TGTGCCAGCAGCGCGGGGGGCCTTCCCAACGAGCAGTACTTC. Residues: CASSAGGLPNEQYF.

This clone was observed a handful of times. The genes are TRBV5-6 and TRBJ1-1; 10 bases fit TRBD1. Trimming took 6 bases from V and 0 from J; bases not matched to a gene: 11. CDR1 is SGHDT and CDR2 is YYEEEE in the germline V gene. This CDR3 is built from 17 residues. The CDR3 here is CASTAWLGQGLNTEAFF. The CDR3, as DNA: TGTGCCAGCACAGCTTGGTTGGGACAGGGGTTGAACACTGAAGCTTTCTTT. The full variable domain, with the rest looked up from reference TRBV5-6 and TRBJ1-1, is DAGVTQSPTHLIKTRGQQVTLRCSPKSGHDTVSWYQQALGQGPQFIFQYYEEEERQRGNFPDRFSGHQFPNYSSELNVNALLLGDSALYLCASTAWLGQGLNTEAFFGQGTRLTVV.

This clone was counted a few times. CDR3 bases: TGTGCCAGCAGCCCCCGGACAGGGTTGAACACTGAAGCTTTCTTT. Its protein product is CASSPRTGLNTEAFF. V gene TRBV11-2 combines with J gene TRBJ1-1, with 8 bases matching TRBD1. The CDR3 length is 15 residues. Germline CDR1 is SGHAT and CDR2 is FQNNGV. J was trimmed by 0 bases and V by 5 bases; bases with no gene match: 5.

This clone was recorded a few times. V is TRBV7-9 and J is TRBJ2-7; TRBD1 aligns across 9 bases. This CDR3 is built from 12 residues. The germline gives CDR1 SEHNR, CDR2 FQNEAQ (reference sequence). V lost 5 bases and J lost 4; bases outside the gene matches: 0. CDR3 nucleotide sequence: TGTGCCAGCAGCGGGACAGGGTACGAGCAGTACTTC. Translation gives CASSGTGYEQYF.

The V and J genes are TRBV2 and TRBJ1-2; weak D call: TRBD1 (5 bases). Between the trimmed V and J ends, which lost 7 bases and 4 bases, there was a span of 16 bases. This CDR3 spans 14 amino acids. Germline assignment: CDR1 SNHLY and CDR2 FYNNEI. This chain's CDR3 is CASTFGGEGYGYTF. CDR3 bases: TGTGCCAGCACATTCGGGGGGGAGGGCTATGGCTACACCTTC.

The chain is built from TRBV5-1 and TRBJ2-3, with D possibly being TRBD2 (5 bases). The germline V gene has CDR1 SGHRS and CDR2 YFSETQ. The CDR3 totals 14 residues. Trimming pared 7 bases from V and 2 bases from J, leaving 14 bases between. The CDR3 region is CASGTSADTDTQYF. The DNA for the CDR3 is TGCGCCAGCGGAACGTCAGCGGACACAGATACGCAGTATTTT.

The rearrangement links TRBV5-8 to TRBJ2-5; D possibly corresponds to TRBD2 (5 bases). There are 13 residues in the CDR3. Germline assignment: CDR1 SGHTS and CDR2 YDEGEE. The V end lost 3 bases, the J end lost 5 bases, and 11 bases lay between the germline ends. As DNA, the CDR3 is TGTGCCAGCAGCTCCACTAGGGAGGAGACCCAGTACTTC. The encoded protein is CASSSTREETQYF.

This sequence joins TRBV1 and TRBJ1-1; the table's D call TRBD1 went unverified against the DNA. TRBV1 is a recognized pseudogene. The CDR3 is made up of 14 amino acids. CDR3 region: CTRTPGNQNTEAFF. CDR3 DNA sequence: TGCACCAGGACACCCGGTAATCAGAACACTGAAGCTTTCTTT.

The chain employs TRBV29-1 and TRBJ2-2; perhaps TRBD1 as D (6 bases). CDR3 length: 13 residues. Germline-derived CDR1 and CDR2 are SQVTM and ANQGSEA. Between the trimmed V and J ends, which lost 7 bases and 3 bases, there was a span of 12 bases. This chain's CDR3 is CSGGHPYTGELFF. CDR3 DNA sequence: TGCAGCGGGGGACACCCATACACCGGGGAGCTGTTTTTT.

The gene calls are TRBV7-2 and TRBJ2-7; maybe TRBD1 (5 bases). The CDR3 loop spans 14 amino acids. Germline V lookup: CDR1 SGHTA, CDR2 FQGNSA. V was pared by 4 bases and J by 7 bases, with 17 bases between. The DNA of the CDR3 is TGTGCCAGCAGCTCCACAGGAGCTCTCTTTGAGCAGTACTTC. Its protein is CASSSTGALFEQYF.

The chain is built from TRBV6-6 and TRBJ2-7, with TRBD1 matching 7 bases. In germline, CDR1 is MNHNY, CDR2 SVGAGI (reference sequence). The V gene end was trimmed by 4 bases and the J gene end by 10 bases; junction bases not matched to a gene: 10. This CDR3 has 13 residues. CDR3 protein: CASSSHDTGEQYF. The CDR3 bases are TGTGCCAGCAGTTCACATGATACAGGGGAACAGTACTTC.